The sequence of this T cell receptor beta chain was determined in a study of CD8 T cells in ankylosing spondylitis. This clonotype came up a few times. Using its own MiXCR run on the 5' RACE reads, TCRdb lists one record per CDR3 protein. The data contain 200,000 to 250,000 distinct CDR3 sequences, over 30% of them singletons. The V gene's germline CDR1 is SQVTM and CDR2 ANQGSEA. The ends were cut back, 1 base at V and 5 bases at J, with 5 bases in the middle. The CDR3 extends over 11 amino acids. This receptor was taken from a male donor with ankylosing spondylitis or in good health (not recorded which). The rearrangement links TRBV29-1 to TRBJ2-5; no firm D call. Material: blood, either unsorted or a sorted T cell fraction (not recorded which). CDR3 residues: CSVEVGETQYF. The CDR3 DNA is TGCAGCGTTGAAGTTGGGGAGACCCAGTACTTC.